Sequencing of this T cell receptor (beta chain) was carried out in a study of T-cell reconstitution after alpha-beta-depleted transplantation in children. Germline V lookup: CDR1 MNHEY, CDR2 SMNVEV (reference sequence). The CDR3 has 16 amino acids. Losses at the gene ends were 0 bases for V and 2 bases for J; bases not matched to a gene: 4. This clonotype has more than one count but fewer than ten. The TCRbeta library incorporated unique molecular identifiers. In TCRdb, the PCR reads were re-called with MiXCR into one record per CDR3 protein. The table includes roughly 420,000 distinct CDR3 sequences, 16% detected once.

The material was PBMCs, mostly from graft donor cells, obtained 360 days after TCRalphabeta/CD19-depleted stem cell transplant. This TCR was recovered from a boy younger than two who had a stem cell transplant for Wiskott-Aldrich syndrome, so the T cells may come from the graft donor. The chain recombines TRBV27 with TRBJ1-2; 9 nucleotides align to TRBD1. This chain's CDR3 is CASSLSGTGWNYGYTF. As DNA, the CDR3 is TGTGCCAGCAGTTTATCGGGGACAGGGTGGAACTATGGCTACACCTTC.